These 28 T cell receptor beta chains originate from one sample sequenced in a study of T-cell memory formation after mild COVID-19. TCRdb independently ran MiXCR on the 5' RACE reads; one entry per CDR3 protein. The repertoire holds around 390,000 distinct CDR3 sequences, with around a sixth as singletons. The sequenced sample was PBMCs or a T cell subset sorted from them (not recorded which). Receptor source: a man younger than 35 who had mild COVID-19 (a few samples of this study predate the infection). Cell type and time point are not known.

The chain couples TRBV5-4 to TRBJ1-2; D perhaps matches TRBD1 (5 bases). V shed 4 bases and J shed 8 bases, with 21 bases lying between them. Looked up from germline, CDR1 is SGHNT and CDR2 is YYREEE (reference sequence). The CDR3 runs to 15 residues. The CDR3 DNA follows: TGTGCCAGCAGCACCGGGGGAGGGCTTCAGGAGGGCTACACCTTC. It is translated as CASSTGGGLQEGYTF.

The table lists this clonotype with many counts. The V and J genes are TRBV7-2 and TRBJ2-2; the D is unclear. Germline CDR1 and CDR2: SGHTA and FQGNSA. Trimming shortened V by 1 base and J by 6 bases, and 6 bases separated the two germline ends. CDR3 length: 13 amino acids. In DNA form, the CDR3 reads TGTGCCAGCAGCTTAGGGCGGTCCGGGGAGCTGTTTTTT. Amino acid sequence: CASSLGRSGELFF.

The rearrangement links TRBV5-1 to TRBJ2-1, with 7 bases fitting TRBD1. CDR3 length: 14 residues. The germline CDR1 and CDR2 sequences are SGHRS and YFSETQ. The J segment lost 7 bases and the V segment lost 4 bases, leaving 8 bases of the junction unmatched. CDR3: CASSIPQGVNEQFF. The CDR3, as DNA: TGCGCCAGCAGCATACCCCAGGGGGTAAATGAGCAGTTCTTC.

Note on this clonotype: Relative to the germline gene, one junction end is altered; a read error may explain this. J is TRBJ2-7 and V is TRBV2; D uncertain. CDR3 length: 11 amino acids. Germline lookup yields CDR1 SNHLY and CDR2 FYNNEI. CDR3 bases: TGTGCCAGCAGTGACTCCGACGAGCAGTACTTC. This codes for CASSDSDEQYF.

The chain has TRBV30 and TRBJ2-5; D may be TRBD1 (6 bases). Trimming took 2 bases from V and 5 from J, leaving 9 bases between them. The length of the CDR3 is 12 residues. Germline V CDR1 and CDR2: GTSNPN, SVGIG (reference sequence). DNA of the CDR3: TGTGCCTGGAGTCCAGGGGCGGAGACCCAGTACTTC. As protein: CAWSPGAETQYF.

This clonotype occurred a few times. V gene TRBV6-2 or TRBV6-3 combines with J gene TRBJ2-7, with a tentative D call TRBD2 (6 bases). The CDR3 loop spans 13 amino acids. The V gene lost 2 bases and the J gene lost 4 bases, with 9 bases spanning the gap. Germline CDR1 reads MNHEY; CDR2 reads SVGEGT. As DNA, the CDR3 is TGTGCCAGCAGTTACGGGACTCCTTACGAGCAGTACGTC. This gives the protein CASSYGTPYEQYV.

The genes are TRBV20-1 and TRBJ1-4; a possible D gene is TRBD1 (5 bases). The CDR3 is 12 amino acids. Per germline, CDR1 DFQATT and CDR2 SNEGSKA (reference sequence). Trimming stripped 5 bases from V and 7 bases from J, with 11 bases between. The CDR3 region is CSAERGGEKLFF. The CDR3 DNA reads TGCAGTGCTGAGAGGGGAGGTGAAAAACTGTTTTTT.

The count of this clonotype is one. The genes are TRBV7-2 and TRBJ1-3; D remains ambiguous. V lost 5 bases, J lost 4 bases, and 15 bases lay in between. CDR3 length: 15 amino acids. CDR1 and CDR2 from the germline V gene are SGHTA and FQGNSA. The CDR3 is CASSPSGREGNTIYF. CDR3 nucleotide sequence: TGTGCCAGCAGCCCCAGTGGACGGGAGGGAAACACCATATATTTT.

This clonotype was seen a handful of times. V is TRBV6-5 and J is TRBJ1-1, with 8 nucleotides matching TRBD1. Germline V gene data show CDR1 as MNHEY and CDR2 as SVGAGI. J lost 3 bases, V lost 2 bases, and 11 bases had no gene match. This CDR3 is 17 amino acids long. CDR3 sequence reads: CASSYTPWTGRDTEAFF. DNA for the CDR3: TGTGCCAGCAGTTACACCCCTTGGACAGGGAGAGACACTGAAGCTTTCTTT.

The chain combines TRBV5-1 with TRBJ1-1; maybe TRBD1 (5 bases). This CDR3 spans 15 amino acids. Looked up from germline, CDR1 is SGHRS and CDR2 is YFSETQ. The ends were cut back, 0 bases at V and 7 bases at J, with 16 bases in the middle. The CDR3 spells CASSLAEGRVSEAFF. In DNA, the CDR3 is TGCGCCAGCAGCTTGGCCGAGGGGCGGGTTAGTGAAGCTTTCTTT.

The V call is TRBV3-1, the J call TRBJ1-4; no definite D call. V lost 4 bases, J lost 5 bases, and 8 bases lay in between. The CDR3 runs to 13 residues. Looked up from germline, CDR1 is LGHDT and CDR2 is YNNKEL (reference sequence). CDR3 sequence: CASSRTVNEKLFF. CDR3 bases: TGTGCCAGCAGCCGTACAGTAAATGAAAAACTGTTTTTT.

This clonotype came up a few times. V gene TRBV7-2 combines with J gene TRBJ2-1; D is possibly TRBD2 (5 bases). The CDR3 loop spans 15 amino acids. V dropped 5 bases and J dropped 0 bases, with 11 bases sitting between them. The germline V gene encodes CDR1 SGHTA and CDR2 FQGNSA. The CDR3 DNA reads as TGTGCCAGCAGCCAAGACGGGGTCTCCTACAATGAGCAGTTCTTC. Its translation: CASSQDGVSYNEQFF.

The genes are TRBV5-1 and TRBJ1-5; D possibly corresponds to TRBD1 (6 bases). Germline values: CDR1 SGHRS, CDR2 YFSETQ. The ends were cut back, 9 bases at V and 7 bases at J, with 14 bases in the middle. CDR3 length: 12 residues. The CDR3 DNA reads TGCGCCATTTCGGGACAAACACAGCCCCAGCATTTT. Encoded protein: CAISGQTQPQHF.

The CDR3 DNA sequence: TGTGCCACCAGCAACCGGGACAGCGAAGTCACAGATACGCAGTATTTT. Its protein is CATSNRDSEVTDTQYF. The chain joins TRBV15 to TRBJ2-3; TRBD1 agrees at 7 bases. CDR1 and CDR2 from the germline V gene are LNHNV and YYDKDF (reference sequence). Trimming cost V 4 bases and J 2 bases; bases outside gene matches: 9. There are 16 residues in the CDR3. The full variable domain, its missing parts supplied by reference TRBV15 and TRBJ2-3, is DAMVIQNPRYQVTQFGKPVTLSCSQTLNHNVMYWYQQKSSQAPKLLFHYYDKDFNNEADTPDNFQSRRPNTSFCFLDIRSPGLGDTAMYLCATSNRDSEVTDTQYFGPGTRLTVL.

The table lists this clonotype with a count of one. This chain connects TRBV6-5 to TRBJ2-7; D gene uncertain. With 2 bases removed from V and 2 bases from J, the gap between germline ends came to 10 bases. The CDR3 has 14 residues. CDR1 is MNHEY and CDR2 is SVGAGI in the germline V gene. CDR3 in DNA: TGTGCCAGCAGTTACAGCCAAGCTGCCTACGAGCAGTACTTC. Translation gives CASSYSQAAYEQYF.

This clonotype was picked up a small number of times. The CDR3 spells CASSLGWGNEQFF. DNA of the CDR3: TGTGCCAGCAGCTTGGGTTGGGGAAATGAGCAGTTCTTC. V and J are TRBV5-5 and TRBJ2-1; D remains unclear. Germline lookup yields CDR1 SGHKS and CDR2 YYEKEE (reference sequence). The CDR3 is made up of 13 amino acids. V lost 0 bases to trimming and J lost 7 bases, with 8 bases between them.

The chain recombines TRBV6-2 or TRBV6-3 with TRBJ1-5; D might be TRBD1 (5 bases). Germline V lookup: CDR1 MNHEY, CDR2 SVGEGT. Trimming pared 5 bases from V and 5 bases from J, leaving 19 bases between. The length of the CDR3 is 16 residues. CDR3 sequence reads: CASSPSRAGGDQPQHF. CDR3 DNA: TGTGCCAGCAGTCCCTCCAGGGCCGGAGGAGATCAGCCCCAGCATTTT.

This clonotype occurred many times. The rearrangement uses TRBV29-1 and TRBJ1-5; the D is unclear. The CDR3 has 13 amino acids. Trimming left V 4 bases short and J 7 bases short, with 14 bases between. Per the germline V gene, CDR1 is SQVTM and CDR2 is ANQGSEA. The CDR3 coding sequence is TGCAGCGTTGTCCACGGGGAGGGACAGCCCCAGCATTTT. This encodes CSVVHGEGQPQHF.

This chain joins TRBV9 and TRBJ2-3; 8 positions agree with TRBD2. J lost 4 bases, V lost 4 bases, and 8 bases had no gene match. From germline, CDR1 is SGDLS and CDR2 YYNGEE. The CDR3 runs to 15 residues. CDR3 sequence (DNA): TGTGCCAGCAGCTTCGGGACTAGAAACGCAGATACGCAGTATTTT. The encoded protein is CASSFGTRNADTQYF.

A few counts support this clonotype. V is TRBV29-1 and J is TRBJ1-1, with 8 bases aligning to TRBD1. Germline trimming cut 5 bases from V and 2 bases from J; bases unmatched to any gene: 4. The CDR3 covers 13 residues. Germline loops: CDR1 SQVTM, CDR2 ANQGSEA. CDR3 protein: CSVSGQGNTEAFF. Written as DNA, the CDR3 is TGCAGCGTTTCCGGACAGGGAAACACTGAAGCTTTCTTT.

This clonotype was picked up many times. The DNA of the CDR3 is TGTGCCACCAGTGATAATAGCGGGGGGGCCTACGGAGATACGCAGTATTTT. It is translated as CATSDNSGGAYGDTQYF. The chain uses TRBV24-1 and TRBJ2-3, with TRBD2 matching over 11 bases. Germline V gene sequence: CDR1 KGHDR, CDR2 SFDVKD. Trimming at V came to 3 bases and at J to 5 bases, leaving 9 bases not matched to a gene. CDR3 length: 17 amino acids.

This clonotype was picked up a small number of times. V gene TRBV30 combines with J gene TRBJ2-7; 7 bases match TRBD1. The length of the CDR3 is 15 residues. Trimming at V came to 0 bases and at J to 4 bases, leaving 9 bases not matched to a gene. The germline V gene has CDR1 GTSNPN and CDR2 SVGIG (reference sequence). This chain's CDR3 is CAWSVGLGQRYEQYF. CDR3 bases: TGTGCCTGGAGTGTTGGTCTGGGACAGAGGTACGAGCAGTACTTC.

The chain carries TRBV10-3 and TRBJ2-7, with D perhaps matching TRBD1 (5 bases). This CDR3 is built from 15 residues. The V gene's germline CDR1 is ENHRY and CDR2 SYGVKD. The V end was cut by 6 bases, the J end by 3 bases, with 18 bases between. CDR3 residues: CAISRPRLRGYEQYF. As DNA, the CDR3 is TGTGCCATCAGCCGACCCAGGCTAAGGGGCTACGAGCAGTACTTC.

The V and J genes are TRBV11-2 and TRBJ2-7, with a possible D match to TRBD1 (5 bases). Germline lookup yields CDR1 SGHAT and CDR2 FQNNGV. V dropped 2 bases and J dropped 7 bases, with 15 bases sitting between them. There are 14 residues in the CDR3. The CDR3 sequence: CASSLPLGSGEQYF. In nucleotides, the CDR3 is TGTGCCAGCAGCTTACCGCTTGGGTCAGGGGAGCAGTACTTC. The complete variable domain, with remaining parts taken from reference TRBV11-2 and TRBJ2-7, reads EAGVAQSPRYKIIEKRQSVAFWCNPISGHATLYWYQQILGQGPKLLIQFQNNGVVDDSQLPKDRFSAERLKGVDSTLKIQPAKLEDSAVYLCASSLPLGSGEQYFGPGTRLTVT.

This chain joins TRBV2 and TRBJ2-7; unclear D gene. The length of the CDR3 is 12 residues. CDR1 is SNHLY, CDR2 FYNNEI, per germline. V was clipped by 6 bases and J by 4 bases, with 10 bases between them. CDR3 DNA sequence: TGTGCCAGCAGGGTTGACGGGTACGAGCAGTACTTC. Its translation: CASRVDGYEQYF. The full variable domain, rest sourced from reference TRBV2 and TRBJ2-7, is EPEVTQTPSHQVTQMGQEVILRCVPISNHLYFYWYRQILGQKVEFLVSFYNNEISEKSEIFDDQFSVERPDGSNFTLKIRSTKLEDSAMYFCASRVDGYEQYFGPGTRLTVT.

The gene calls are TRBV6-5 and TRBJ1-2; D is perhaps TRBD1 (5 bases). CDR1 is MNHEY and CDR2 is SVGAGI in the germline V gene. The CDR3 contains 13 residues. V shed 5 bases and J shed 8 bases, with 15 bases lying between them. CDR3 sequence (DNA): TGTGCCAGCAGTCTGGGGGGGGTAAGCGGCTACACCTTC. This encodes CASSLGGVSGYTF.

This chain joins TRBV19 and TRBJ2-1; TRBD2 agrees at 10 bases. V lost 9 bases, J lost 1 base, and 9 bases stayed unmatched. Per the germline V gene, CDR1 is LNHDA and CDR2 is SQIVND (reference sequence). The CDR3 spans 16 residues. CDR3 coding DNA: TGTGCCAGCGCACCTCTTAGCGGGGGGTCCTACAATGAGCAGTTCTTC. Translated: CASAPLSGGSYNEQFF. The whole variable domain, filled in from reference TRBV19 and TRBJ2-1, reads DGGITQSPKYLFRKEGQNVTLSCEQNLNHDAMYWYRQDPGQGLRLIYYSQIVNDFQKGDIAEGYSVSREKKESFPLTVTSAQKNPTAFYLCASAPLSGGSYNEQFFGPGTRLTVL.

The rearrangement joins TRBV12-3 or TRBV12-4 to TRBJ2-7; D unresolved. Trimming took off 5 bases at V and 2 bases at J, with 16 bases between the two ends. The CDR3 length is 15 residues. The CDR3 loop reads CASSPGVSLPYEQYF. In DNA, the CDR3 is TGTGCCAGCAGTCCGGGCGTGTCCCTGCCCTACGAGCAGTACTTC.